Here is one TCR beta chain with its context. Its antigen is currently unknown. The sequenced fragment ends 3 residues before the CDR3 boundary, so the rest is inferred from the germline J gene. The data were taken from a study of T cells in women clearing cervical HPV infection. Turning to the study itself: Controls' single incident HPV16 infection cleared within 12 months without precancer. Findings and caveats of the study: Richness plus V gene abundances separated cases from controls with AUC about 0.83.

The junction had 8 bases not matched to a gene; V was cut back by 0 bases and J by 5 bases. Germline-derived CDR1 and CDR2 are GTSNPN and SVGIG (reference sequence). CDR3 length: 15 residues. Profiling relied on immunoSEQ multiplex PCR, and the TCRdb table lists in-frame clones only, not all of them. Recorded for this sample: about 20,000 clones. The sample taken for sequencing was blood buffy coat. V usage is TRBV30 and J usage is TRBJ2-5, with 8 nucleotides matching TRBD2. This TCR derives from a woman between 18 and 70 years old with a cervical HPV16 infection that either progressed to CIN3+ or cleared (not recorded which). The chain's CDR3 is CAWSVGRGGTETQYF. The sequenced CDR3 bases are TGTGCCTGGAGTGTAGGCCGGGGGGGCACGGAGACC.